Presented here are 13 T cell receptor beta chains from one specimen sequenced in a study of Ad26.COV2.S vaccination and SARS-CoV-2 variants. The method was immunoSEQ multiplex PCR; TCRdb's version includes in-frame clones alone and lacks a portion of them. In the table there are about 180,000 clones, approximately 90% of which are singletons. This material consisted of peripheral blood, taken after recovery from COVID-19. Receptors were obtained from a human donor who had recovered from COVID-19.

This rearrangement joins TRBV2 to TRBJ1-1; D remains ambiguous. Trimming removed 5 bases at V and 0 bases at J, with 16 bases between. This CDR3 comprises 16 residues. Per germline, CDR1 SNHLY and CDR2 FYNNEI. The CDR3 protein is CASSRENPRVNTEAFF. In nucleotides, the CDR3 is TGTGCCAGCAGTAGAGAGAACCCCAGAGTGAACACTGAAGCTTTCTTT.

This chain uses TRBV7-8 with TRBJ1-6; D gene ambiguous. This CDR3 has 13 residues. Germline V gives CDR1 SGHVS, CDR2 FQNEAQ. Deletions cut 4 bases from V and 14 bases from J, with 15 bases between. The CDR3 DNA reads TGTGCCAGCAGCTACCTCGGGAGGACGGCCCTCCACTTT. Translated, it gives CASSYLGRTALHF.

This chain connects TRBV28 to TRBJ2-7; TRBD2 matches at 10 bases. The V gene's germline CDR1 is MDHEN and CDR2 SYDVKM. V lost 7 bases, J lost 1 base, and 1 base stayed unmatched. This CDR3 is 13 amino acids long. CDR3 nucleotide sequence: TGTGCCAGCATGACTAGCGGGTCCTACGAGCAGTACTTC. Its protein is CASMTSGSYEQYF. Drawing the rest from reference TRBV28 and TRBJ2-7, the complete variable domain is DVKVTQSSRYLVKRTGEKVFLECVQDMDHENMFWYRQDPGLGLRLIYFSYDVKMKEKGDIPEGYSVSREKKERFSLILESASTNQTSMYLCASMTSGSYEQYFGPGTRLTVT.

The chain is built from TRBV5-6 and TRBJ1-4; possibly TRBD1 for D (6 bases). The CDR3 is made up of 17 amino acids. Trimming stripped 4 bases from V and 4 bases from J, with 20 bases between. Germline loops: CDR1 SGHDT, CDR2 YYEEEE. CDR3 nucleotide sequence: TGTGCCAGCAGCCCCCCCGGGGGCCACGGTATTAATGAAAAACTGTTTTTT. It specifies CASSPPGGHGINEKLFF.

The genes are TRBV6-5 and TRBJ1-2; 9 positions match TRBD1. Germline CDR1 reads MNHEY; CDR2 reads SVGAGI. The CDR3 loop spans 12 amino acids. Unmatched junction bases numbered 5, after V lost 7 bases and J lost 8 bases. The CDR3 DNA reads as TGTGCCAGCAAAAACAGGGGGCACGGCTACACCTTC. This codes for CASKNRGHGYTF.

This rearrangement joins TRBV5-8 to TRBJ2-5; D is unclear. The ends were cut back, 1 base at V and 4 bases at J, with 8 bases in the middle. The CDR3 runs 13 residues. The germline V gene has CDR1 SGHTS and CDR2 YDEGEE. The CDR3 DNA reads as TGTGCCAGCAGCTTGACAGCGCGAGAGACCCAGTACTTC. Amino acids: CASSLTARETQYF. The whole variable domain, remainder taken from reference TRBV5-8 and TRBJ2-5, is EAGVTQSPTHLIKTRGQQATLRCSPISGHTSVYWYQQALGLGLQFLLWYDEGEERNRGNFPPRFSGRQFPNYSSELNVNALELEDSALYLCASSLTARETQYFGPGTRLLVL.

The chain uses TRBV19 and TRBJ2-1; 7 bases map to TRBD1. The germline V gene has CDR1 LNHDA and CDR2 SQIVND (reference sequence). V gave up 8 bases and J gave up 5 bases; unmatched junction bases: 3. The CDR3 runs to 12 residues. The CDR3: CASGTVNNEQFF. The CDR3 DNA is TGTGCCAGTGGGACAGTAAACAATGAGCAGTTCTTC. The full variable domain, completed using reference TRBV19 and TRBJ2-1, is DGGITQSPKYLFRKEGQNVTLSCEQNLNHDAMYWYRQDPGQGLRLIYYSQIVNDFQKGDIAEGYSVSREKKESFPLTVTSAQKNPTAFYLCASGTVNNEQFFGPGTRLTVL.

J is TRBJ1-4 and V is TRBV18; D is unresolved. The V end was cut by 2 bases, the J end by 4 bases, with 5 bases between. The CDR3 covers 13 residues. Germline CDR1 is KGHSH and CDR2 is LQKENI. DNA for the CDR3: TGTGCCAGCTCACCAGAATTTAATGAAAAACTGTTTTTT. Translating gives CASSPEFNEKLFF.

CDR3 protein: CAWSDGGYQPQHF. CDR3 in DNA: TGTGCCTGGAGTGATGGAGGATATCAGCCCCAGCATTTT. The chain couples TRBV30 to TRBJ1-5; D is ambiguous. The CDR3 totals 13 residues. Germline V lookup: CDR1 GTSNPN, CDR2 SVGIG (reference sequence). V was cut by 1 base and J by 5 bases, with 9 bases left in between. Full variable domain (outside the CDR3, taken from reference TRBV30 and TRBJ1-5): SQTIHQWPATLVQPVGSPLSLECTVEGTSNPNLYWYRQAAGRGLQLLFYSVGIGQISSEVPQNLSASRPQDRQFILSSKKLLLSDSGFYLCAWSDGGYQPQHFGDGTRLSIL.

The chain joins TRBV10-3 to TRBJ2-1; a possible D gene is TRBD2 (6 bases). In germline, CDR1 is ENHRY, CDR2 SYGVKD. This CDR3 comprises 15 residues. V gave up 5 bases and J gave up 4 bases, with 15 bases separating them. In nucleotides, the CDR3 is TGTGCCATCAGTTCCGGGGGAGCGGAGTACAATGAGCAGTTCTTC. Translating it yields CAISSGGAEYNEQFF.

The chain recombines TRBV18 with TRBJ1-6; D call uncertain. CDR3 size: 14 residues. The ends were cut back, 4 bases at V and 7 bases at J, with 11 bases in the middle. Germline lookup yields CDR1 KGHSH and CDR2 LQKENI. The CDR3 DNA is TGTGCCAGCTCACTGGGCTTGATCAATTCACCCCTCCACTTT. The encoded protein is CASSLGLINSPLHF.

This CDR3 is CASSLGSGGDYEQYF. In DNA form, the CDR3 reads TGTGCCAGCAGCTTAGGGTCTGGGGGGGACTACGAGCAGTACTTC. J is TRBJ2-7 and V is TRBV7-9; 7 nucleotides align to TRBD2. CDR3 length: 15 residues. The trim removed 1 base at V and 3 bases at J, leaving 6 bases unmatched. Germline V gene sequence: CDR1 SEHNR, CDR2 FQNEAQ (reference sequence).

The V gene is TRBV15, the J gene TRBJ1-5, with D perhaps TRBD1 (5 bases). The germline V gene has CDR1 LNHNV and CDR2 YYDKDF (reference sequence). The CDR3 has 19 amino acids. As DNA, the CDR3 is TGTCCCCAAACCAGAGCTGCAGGGATAAGCGGTCTCTCAAGTCAGCCCCAGCATTTT. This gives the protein CPQTRAAGISGLSSQPQHF.